This entry lists 3 T cell receptor beta chains sequenced from one sample in a study of T cells in Graves' hyperthyroidism and ophthalmopathy. From RNA transcripts, TCR beta CDR3 regions were amplified. Primed by the HTBI set, a first-round RT-PCR was run on the TCR CDR3. Each CDR3 protein is one row after TCRdb ran MiXCR on the multiplex PCR reads. The profile shows hundreds of thousands of distinct CDR3 sequences, around a sixth of them singletons. The sample was blood. The receptors come from a woman between 50 and 59 years old with Graves' hyperthyroidism that later progressed to Graves' ophthalmopathy.

This sequence joins TRBV7-9 and TRBJ2-5; 13 bases are a match to TRBD2. Germline assignment: CDR1 SEHNR and CDR2 FQNEAQ (reference sequence). Trimming at V came to 4 bases and at J to 1 base, leaving 3 bases not matched to a gene. The length of the CDR3 is 16 residues. The CDR3 protein is CASSSLAGGIQETQYF. The CDR3 DNA sequence: TGTGCCAGCAGCTCACTAGCGGGGGGGATCCAAGAGACCCAGTACTTC. Drawing the rest from reference TRBV7-9 and TRBJ2-5, the complete variable domain is DTGVSQNPRHKITKRGQNVTFRCDPISEHNRLYWYRQTLGQGPEFLTYFQNEAQLEKSRLLSDRFSAERPKGSFSTLEIQRTEQGDSAMYLCASSSLAGGIQETQYFGPGTRLLVL.

This clonotype was seen a few times. This rearrangement joins TRBV24-1 to TRBJ2-3, with TRBD1 matching 9 bases. The CDR3 is made up of 18 amino acids. After removal of 3 bases from V and 2 bases from J, the junction contained 11 bases not matched to a gene. CDR1 and CDR2 (germline): KGHDR, SFDVKD. As DNA, the CDR3 is TGTGCCACCAGTGATCATCCGGGACAGGGAGGTCCCACAGATACGCAGTATTTT. This sequence encodes CATSDHPGQGGPTDTQYF.

The chain is built from TRBV18 and TRBJ1-1, with 7 positions matching TRBD1. The V gene's germline CDR1 is KGHSH and CDR2 LQKENI. After removal of 0 bases from V and 0 bases from J, the junction contained 7 bases not matched to a gene. There are 17 residues in the CDR3. For the CDR3, the DNA is TGTGCCAGCTCACCACCCGGACAGGTACTATTGAACACTGAAGCTTTCTTT. Residues: CASSPPGQVLLNTEAFF.